A selection of T cell receptor beta chains follows, all from one sample in a study of early T cells in non-severe SARS-CoV-2 infection. TCRdb used MiXCR to reprocess the 5' RACE reads, holding one entry per CDR3 protein. The sample lists about 59,000 distinct CDR3 sequences; 13% were seen once. The sequences come from whole blood, collected at baseline. These receptors all come from an adult who was a healthcare worker with PCR-confirmed SARS-CoV-2 infection or an uninfected control (not recorded which). CDR3s include the opening cysteine and the closing phenylalanine or tryptophan. A D gene is named only where the DNA matches it firmly. Expanded clones get a size class; other rows say once, few or many, or leave the size out.

J | D | size | V | CDR3 | DNA
TRBJ2-4 | TRBD1 | - | TRBV7-2 | CASRAGGGVKNIQYF | TGTGCCAGCAGGGCAGGGGGCGGTGTCAAAAACATTCAGTACTTC
TRBJ1-2 | - | - | TRBV19 | CASSTIANYGYTF | TGTGCCAGTAGTACTATAGCTAACTATGGCTACACCTTC
TRBJ1-2 | - | - | TRBV3-1 | CASSQDRDGLIGYGYTF | TGTGCCAGCAGCCAAGATCGGGACGGATTAATAGGCTATGGCTACACCTTC
TRBJ2-1 | - | - | TRBV19 | CASSMGGPANEQFF | TGTGCCAGTAGTATGGGGGGGCCCGCCAATGAGCAGTTCTTC
TRBJ2-3 | - | few | TRBV6-1 | CASSEQYPPRTDTQYF | TGTGCCAGCAGTGAACAATATCCGCCCCGCACAGATACGCAGTATTTT
TRBJ2-1 | TRBD2 | many | TRBV2 | CASISGTSGSNEQFF | TGTGCCAGCATTTCCGGGACTAGCGGGAGTAATGAGCAGTTCTTC
TRBJ1-1 | - | - | TRBV5-4 | CASSSGLTYQAFF | TGTGCCAGCAGCTCCGGCCTTACCTACCAAGCTTTCTTT
TRBJ2-4 | TRBD2 | few | TRBV7-2 | CASSTRLAGGPRSLNIQYF | TGTGCCAGCAGCACCCGACTAGCGGGAGGGCCCCGGAGTCTAAACATTCAGTACTTC
TRBJ2-7 | TRBD2 | - | TRBV10-2 | CASSDRLAGSSYEQYF | TGCGCCAGCAGTGACAGGCTAGCGGGAAGCTCCTACGAGCAGTACTTC
TRBJ2-3 | - | - | TRBV27 | CASSHASTDTQYF | TGTGCCAGCAGTCACGCTAGCACAGATACGCAGTATTTT
TRBJ2-7 | - | - | TRBV20-1 | CSASEGLGINYEQYF | TGCAGTGCTAGCGAGGGGCTCGGGATAAACTACGAGCAGTACTTC
TRBJ1-1 | - | many | TRBV5-5 | CASGHPPGTEAFF | TGTGCCAGCGGTCATCCCCCCGGGACTGAAGCTTTCTTT
TRBJ2-1 | - | few | TRBV4-1 | CASSQDRWGNEQFF | TGCGCCAGCAGCCAAGATCGCTGGGGAAATGAGCAGTTCTTC
TRBJ2-7 | - | many | TRBV10-3 | CAISESSGAEQYF | TGTGCCATCAGTGAGTCGAGCGGCGCCGAGCAGTACTTC
TRBJ1-2 | TRBD1 | - | TRBV5-1 | CASSLLWDRVYGYTF | TGCGCCAGCAGCTTGTTATGGGACAGGGTCTATGGCTACACCTTC
TRBJ2-3 | - | many | TRBV2 | CASSASYTDTQYF | TGTGCCAGCAGTGCCTCGTACACAGATACGCAGTATTTT
TRBJ2-7 | - | - | TRBV7-9 | CASSLVAGLLGEQYF | TGTGCCAGCAGCTTAGTGGCCGGATTGTTAGGGGAGCAGTACTTC
TRBJ2-1 | - | few | TRBV4-1 | CASSHREGGGNEQFF | TGCGCCAGCAGTCACAGGGAAGGGGGGGGGAATGAGCAGTTCTTC
TRBJ2-4 | - | - | TRBV6-2/TRBV6-3 | CASSYFGRKNIQYF | TGTGCCAGCAGTTACTTTGGACGGAAAAACATTCAGTACTTC
TRBJ1-4 | - | - | TRBV29-1 | CSVTSGVKLEKLFF | TGCAGCGTGACATCAGGGGTAAAACTTGAAAAACTGTTTTTT
TRBJ2-1 | TRBD2 | many | TRBV20-1 | CSAPEGLYNEQFF | TGCAGTGCCCCCGAGGGACTATACAATGAGCAGTTCTTC
TRBJ2-2 | TRBD2 | many | TRBV5-4 | CASSAWTSLLTGELFF | TGTGCCAGCAGCGCCTGGACTAGCCTATTAACCGGGGAGCTGTTTTTT
TRBJ2-3 | TRBD1 | many | TRBV29-1 | CSVEGGAGGITDTQYF | TGCAGCGTTGAAGGAGGGGCAGGGGGTATCACAGATACGCAGTATTTT
TRBJ2-5 | - | - | TRBV7-9 | CASSEVFAETQYF | TGTGCCAGCAGTGAGGTCTTCGCGGAGACCCAGTACTTC
TRBJ2-1 | TRBD2 | many | TRBV12-3/TRBV12-4 | CASRASGRDEQFF | TGTGCCAGCAGGGCTAGCGGGAGGGATGAGCAGTTCTTC
TRBJ2-1 | - | - | TRBV4-2 | CASSQDPRSGGVNEQFF | TGTGCCAGCAGCCAGGATCCCCGCTCGGGGGGCGTCAATGAGCAGTTCTTC
TRBJ2-1 | TRBD2 | - | TRBV5-4 | CASSLGLAGADNEQFF | TGTGCCAGCAGCTTGGGTCTAGCGGGAGCGGACAATGAGCAGTTCTTC
TRBJ2-1 | - | - | TRBV4-1 | CASSHPSRDYEQFF | TGCGCCAGCAGCCACCCCTCAAGGGACTATGAGCAGTTCTTC
TRBJ1-4 | TRBD1 | - | TRBV4-1 | CASSQDRNNEKLFF | TGCGCCAGCAGCCAGGACAGGAATAATGAAAAACTGTTTTTT
TRBJ1-1 | - | - | TRBV20-1 | CSARDRGEAFF | TGCAGTGCTAGAGACAGGGGTGAAGCTTTCTTT
TRBJ1-1 | TRBD1 | - | TRBV5-1 | CASSNPGQGTTEAFF | TGCGCCAGCAGCAATCCGGGACAGGGTACCACTGAAGCTTTCTTT
TRBJ2-5 | - | - | TRBV7-2 | CASSSQGIGETQYF | TGTGCCAGCAGCTCACAGGGTATTGGGGAGACCCAGTACTTC
TRBJ2-5 | TRBD2 | - | TRBV5-4 | CASSFRTSTETQYF | TGTGCCAGCAGCTTTCGGACTAGCACGGAGACCCAGTACTTC
TRBJ2-3 | TRBD1 | - | TRBV28 | CASSRGTGARNTDTQYF | TGTGCCAGCAGCAGAGGGACAGGGGCCCGAAATACAGATACGCAGTATTTT
TRBJ2-1 | - | - | TRBV21-1 | CASNLDRYNEQFF | TGTGCCAGCAACCTGGACAGGTACAATGAGCAGTTCTTC
TRBJ1-1 | - | - | TRBV12-3/TRBV12-4 | CASNLEGEAFF | TGTGCCAGCAACCTGGAGGGTGAAGCTTTCTTT
TRBJ2-1 | - | few | TRBV3-1 | CASSQEGGPTYNEQFF | TGTGCCAGCAGCCAAGAGGGCGGCCCAACCTACAATGAGCAGTTCTTC